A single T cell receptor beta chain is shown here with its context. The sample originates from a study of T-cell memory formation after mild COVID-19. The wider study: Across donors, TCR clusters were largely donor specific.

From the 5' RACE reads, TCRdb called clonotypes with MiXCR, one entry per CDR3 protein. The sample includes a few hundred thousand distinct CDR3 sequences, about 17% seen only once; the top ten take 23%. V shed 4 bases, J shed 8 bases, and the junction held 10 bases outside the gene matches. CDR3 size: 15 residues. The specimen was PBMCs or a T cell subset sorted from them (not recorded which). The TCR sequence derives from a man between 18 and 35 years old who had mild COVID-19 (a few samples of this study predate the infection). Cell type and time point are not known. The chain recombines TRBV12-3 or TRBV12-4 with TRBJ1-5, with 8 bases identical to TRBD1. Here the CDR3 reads CASSSRQGNGEPQHF. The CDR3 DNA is TGTGCCAGCAGTTCTCGACAGGGGAACGGGGAGCCCCAGCATTTT.